A selection of T cell receptor beta chains follows, all from one sample in a study of CD8 T cells in Susac syndrome. Each CDR3 protein gets one entry after TCRdb re-called the immunoSEQ multiplex PCR reads with MiXCR. The sample consists of 120,000 or so distinct CDR3 sequences, around 96% of them appearing once. Source material: CD8+ T cells from PBMCs. The receptors shown here come from a human donor with Susac syndrome. The CDR3 runs from the conserved cysteine through the conserved F or W. D genes are given only for firm matches. Only part of the rows carry a size: once, few, many, or a class if the clone is expanded.

V gene: TRBV14
clone size: NA
D gene: TRBD1
J gene: TRBJ2-5
CDR3 protein: CASSGGQGLGETQYF
CDR3 DNA: TGTGCCAGCAGCGGCGGACAGGGTCTAGGCGAGACCCAGTACTTC

V gene: TRBV27
clone size: NA
D gene: TRBD1
J gene: TRBJ2-7
CDR3 protein: CASSPGRQGNYEQYF
CDR3 DNA: TGTGCCAGCAGTCCCGGTAGACAGGGAAATTACGAGCAGTACTTC

V gene: TRBV20-1
clone size: NA
D gene: NA
J gene: TRBJ2-3
CDR3 protein: CSARDLTRDTQYF
CDR3 DNA: TGCAGTGCTAGAGATCTAACTAGAGATACGCAGTATTTT

V gene: TRBV28
clone size: NA
D gene: NA
J gene: TRBJ1-2
CDR3 protein: CASSFWGTNYGYTF
CDR3 DNA: TGTGCCAGCAGTTTTTGGGGGACTAACTATGGCTACACCTTC

V gene: TRBV9
clone size: NA
D gene: NA
J gene: TRBJ2-7
CDR3 protein: CASSPTINPYEQYF
CDR3 DNA: TGTGCCAGCAGCCCCACCATAAACCCCTACGAGCAGTACTTC

V gene: TRBV12-3/TRBV12-4
clone size: NA
D gene: TRBD1
J gene: TRBJ1-2
CDR3 protein: CASRDNDRVNYGYTF
CDR3 DNA: TGTGCCAGCAGGGACAACGACAGGGTAAATTACGGCTACACCTTC

V gene: TRBV20-1
clone size: NA
D gene: TRBD2
J gene: TRBJ2-3
CDR3 protein: CSARDLYLAGVHTQYF
CDR3 DNA: TGCAGTGCTAGAGATCTCTACCTAGCGGGAGTGCATACGCAGTATTTT

V gene: TRBV9
clone size: NA
D gene: TRBD1
J gene: TRBJ2-2
CDR3 protein: CASSARPRFQGARTGELFF
CDR3 DNA: TGTGCCAGCAGCGCACGACCTCGATTCCAGGGGGCGCGGACCGGGGAGCTGTTTTTT

V gene: TRBV12-3/TRBV12-4
clone size: NA
D gene: NA
J gene: TRBJ2-5
CDR3 protein: CASSLSGGETQYF
CDR3 DNA: TGTGCCAGCAGTTTAAGTGGTGGGGAGACCCAGTACTTC

V gene: TRBV29-1
clone size: NA
D gene: TRBD2
J gene: TRBJ2-7
CDR3 protein: CSVEEGAGGLYEQYF
CDR3 DNA: TGCAGCGTTGAAGAAGGGGCGGGGGGGCTCTACGAGCAGTACTTC

V gene: TRBV4-3
clone size: once
D gene: NA
J gene: TRBJ2-5
CDR3 protein: CASSRPKRTEGETQYF
CDR3 DNA: TGCGCCAGCAGCCGCCCAAAACGAACGGAGGGGGAGACCCAGTACTTC

V gene: TRBV20-1
clone size: NA
D gene: NA
J gene: TRBJ2-1
CDR3 protein: CSARGSRDNEQFF
CDR3 DNA: TGCAGTGCTAGAGGCTCGCGAGACAATGAGCAGTTCTTC

V gene: TRBV18
clone size: NA
D gene: NA
J gene: TRBJ2-7
CDR3 protein: CASSPVRDGAYEQYF
CDR3 DNA: TGTGCCAGCTCCCCTGTCCGGGACGGAGCCTACGAGCAGTACTTC

V gene: TRBV5-1
clone size: NA
D gene: NA
J gene: TRBJ1-1
CDR3 protein: CASSLTREMGTEAFF
CDR3 DNA: TGCGCCAGCAGCTTGACCCGGGAAATGGGGACTGAAGCTTTCTTT

V gene: TRBV24-1
clone size: NA
D gene: NA
J gene: TRBJ1-1
CDR3 protein: CATRAGGDTEAFF
CDR3 DNA: TGTGCCACCAGGGCGGGTGGGGACACTGAAGCTTTCTTT

V gene: TRBV24-1
clone size: NA
D gene: NA
J gene: TRBJ1-5
CDR3 protein: CATSDQSGNQPQHF
CDR3 DNA: TGTGCCACCAGTGACCAATCTGGCAATCAGCCCCAGCATTTT

V gene: TRBV20-1
clone size: NA
D gene: TRBD2
J gene: TRBJ2-7
CDR3 protein: CSAQARSGGPYEQYF
CDR3 DNA: TGCAGTGCTCAGGCCCGTAGCGGGGGCCCCTACGAGCAGTACTTC